This T cell receptor (beta chain) was retrieved from a study of Ad26.COV2.S vaccination and SARS-CoV-2 variants. Study as a whole: Donor had been placed in the Ad26.COV2.S arm of the COV1001 trial. Findings and caveats of the study: Whether participants received vaccine or placebo, their non-spike TCR breadth was similar.

On this clone: As yet, its antigen is unknown.

Per germline, CDR1 KGHSH and CDR2 LQKENI. The V end lost 2 bases, the J end lost 0 bases, and 13 bases lay between the germline ends. CDR3 length: 16 amino acids. This sample's treatment: about 20 received Ad26.COV2.S at low or high dose, single or two shots; a few received placebo; per-sample allocation not given. Sampling was performed 63 days after the first vaccine or placebo injection. Data came from immunoSEQ multiplex PCR; TCRdb stores just in-frame clones and leaves some out. The sample contains about 350,000 clones, approximately 84% of which appear only once. Sample: peripheral blood, taken in a trial of Ad26.COV2.S vaccine versus placebo. V usage is TRBV18 and J usage is TRBJ1-1; no clear D gene. The TCR originated in a person between 18 and 65 years old who received the Ad26.COV2.S COVID-19 vaccine or a placebo. DNA of the CDR3: TGTGCCAGCTCACCAGGAGTAAGGATCATGAACACTGAAGCTTTCTTT. Encoded protein: CASSPGVRIMNTEAFF.